Presented here are 27 T cell receptor beta chains from one specimen sequenced in a study of shared clonotypes between healthy human individuals (TCRdb year 2020). The library was prepared using the immunoSEQ multiplex PCR assay. TCRdb re-hosts the immuneACCESS table, in-frame sequences only. Its copies lack some clones; in the studies checked, an unresolved V gene accounts for under half of them, and the cause for the rest is not known. Here the sample has around 1.5 million clones; around 98% occur a single time. The leading ten clones occupy roughly 0.42% of the sample. Sample: naive CD4+ T cells sorted from blood. Reading the label with the study, this specimen's cell subset or site is: CD45RA+ positively selected. The source is a young man in good health.

The genes are TRBV5-1 and TRBJ2-3; 8 positions match TRBD1. The V gene end was trimmed by 4 bases and the J gene end by 1 base; junction bases not matched to a gene: 14. The CDR3 totals 18 residues. The germline V gene encodes CDR1 SGHRS and CDR2 YFSETQ. The CDR3 nucleotides read TGCGCCAGCAGCAAGCTGGTCCAGGGGGCGCCGGGCACAGATACGCAGTATTTT. This encodes CASSKLVQGAPGTDTQYF. Looking up the rest from reference TRBV5-1 and TRBJ2-3 gives the full variable domain: KAGVTQTPRYLIKTRGQQVTLSCSPISGHRSVSWYQQTPGQGLQFLFEYFSETQRNKGNFPGRFSGRQFSNSRSEMNVSTLELGDSALYLCASSKLVQGAPGTDTQYFGPGTRLTVL.

The rearrangement links TRBV27 to TRBJ1-1, with D hard to call. V gave up 7 bases and J gave up 6 bases, with 15 bases separating them. Per germline, CDR1 MNHEY and CDR2 SMNVEV (reference sequence). This CDR3 contains 13 residues. The chain's CDR3 is CASTPAGWAEAFF. The CDR3 DNA follows: TGTGCCAGCACCCCTGCGGGATGGGCTGAAGCTTTCTTT.

This chain links TRBV5-1 with TRBJ2-1, with 11 bases fitting TRBD2. This CDR3 spans 19 amino acids. V shed 2 bases and J 6 bases; nucleotides not matched to a gene: 16. Germline V gene lookup returns CDR1 SGHRS and CDR2 YFSETQ. CDR3 sequence reads: CASSFSAPGLAVTPNEQFF. CDR3 coding DNA: TGCGCCAGCAGCTTTTCAGCGCCGGGACTAGCGGTAACCCCCAATGAGCAGTTCTTC.

The chain joins TRBV7-9 to TRBJ1-2; a weak D match, TRBD1 (6 bases). The length of the CDR3 is 17 residues. V dropped 1 base and J dropped 2 bases, with 17 bases sitting between them. Germline-derived CDR1 and CDR2 are SEHNR and FQNEAQ (reference sequence). CDR3 sequence: CASSLEWGARENYGYTF. The CDR3 DNA sequence: TGTGCCAGCAGCTTAGAGTGGGGGGCACGGGAGAACTATGGCTACACCTTC.

This rearrangement joins TRBV5-1 to TRBJ2-7; TRBD2 agrees at 13 bases. J lost 9 bases, V lost 0 bases, and 6 bases had no gene match. Germline-derived CDR1 and CDR2 are SGHRS and YFSETQ. This CDR3 region has 15 residues. CDR3 sequence reads: CASSLELAGGEGQYF. As DNA, the CDR3 is TGCGCCAGCAGCTTGGAACTAGCGGGAGGGGAGGGGCAGTACTTC.

The chain links TRBV6-5 to TRBJ1-4; D may be TRBD1 (5 bases). The germline V gene has CDR1 MNHEY and CDR2 SVGAGI. The V end was cut by 7 bases, the J end by 11 bases, with 17 bases between. The CDR3 sequence is 13 residues long. CDR3 in amino acids: CASTRRGGGKLFF. The CDR3 bases are TGTGCCAGCACCCGCAGAGGCGGGGGGAAACTGTTTTTT.

Notes on this clone: Other DNA sequences in this sample translate to the same CDR3. The CDR3 sequence: CASTASTDTQYF. CDR3 coding DNA: TGTGCCAGCACAGCTAGCACAGATACGCAGTATTTT. This rearrangement joins TRBV28 to TRBJ2-3; D gene unclear. Germline V CDR1 and CDR2: MDHEN, SYDVKM. The CDR3 consists of 12 residues. V dropped 7 bases and J dropped 0 bases, with 5 bases sitting between them.

The CDR3 nucleotides are TGTGCCAGCAGTTTGTTCCTACAGGGGTGGGAGGACACTGAAGCTTTCTTT. Protein product: CASSLFLQGWEDTEAFF. The chain uses TRBV28 and TRBJ1-1; 7 positions match TRBD1. The V and J ends lost 3 bases and 3 bases, in that order; junction bases with no gene match: 13. The germline CDR1 and CDR2 sequences are MDHEN and SYDVKM. The CDR3 is 17 residues long.

This clone came up once. The chain is built from TRBV18 and TRBJ2-2; 8 bases fit TRBD1. This CDR3 has 16 amino acids. J gave up 0 bases and V 4 bases, and 4 bases lay outside the gene matches. Germline CDR1 KGHSH, CDR2 LQKENI. The CDR3 bases are TGTGCCAGCTCACGGGACAGGCCGTCGAACACCGGGGAGCTGTTTTTT. Translation: CASSRDRPSNTGELFF.

The chain couples TRBV9 to TRBJ2-3; 11 nucleotides agree with TRBD2. The CDR3 length is 16 residues. Germline CDR1 SGDLS, CDR2 YYNGEE. V gave up 0 bases and J gave up 4 bases; unmatched junction bases: 4. The CDR3 loop reads CASSVATSGSADTQYF. CDR3 bases: TGTGCCAGCAGCGTAGCTACTAGCGGGAGCGCAGATACGCAGTATTTT.

The chain has TRBV15 and TRBJ1-5; 10 bases match TRBD1. The CDR3 runs to 16 residues. Germline loops: CDR1 LNHNV, CDR2 YYDKDF (reference sequence). V shed 1 base, J shed 7 bases, and the junction held 7 bases outside the gene matches. The CDR3 DNA follows: TGTGCCACCAGCAGAGGGCGGACAGGGGGAAGACAGCCCCAGCATTTT. It codes for CATSRGRTGGRQPQHF.

This chain connects TRBV28 to TRBJ2-7; tentatively, D is TRBD1 (7 bases). The CDR3 covers 13 residues. Germline CDR1 is MDHEN and CDR2 is SYDVKM. V lost 5 bases and J lost 5, with 13 bases in between. CDR3 in DNA: TGTGCCAGCAGTCCTCAGGGGGGCCACGAGCAGTACTTC. This translates into CASSPQGGHEQYF.

The chain carries TRBV28 and TRBJ2-1, with 8 bases aligning to TRBD2. This CDR3 is 16 amino acids long. Germline lookup yields CDR1 MDHEN and CDR2 SYDVKM. Trimming took 7 bases from V and 6 from J; bases not matched to a gene: 14. CDR3 loop: CASTGTYERERNEQFF. The CDR3 DNA reads as TGTGCCAGCACCGGGACTTATGAGCGGGAGCGCAATGAGCAGTTCTTC.

J is TRBJ2-2 and V is TRBV15; maybe TRBD2 (5 bases). Germline CDR1 is LNHNV and CDR2 is YYDKDF (reference sequence). V lost 5 bases to trimming and J lost 4 bases, with 14 bases between them. The CDR3 covers 15 residues. Here the CDR3 DNA reads TGTGCCACCAGCCAGAGGAGAGGGCGCACCGGGGAGCTGTTTTTT. Protein sequence: CATSQRRGRTGELFF. Full variable domain (missing parts from reference TRBV15 and TRBJ2-2): DAMVIQNPRYQVTQFGKPVTLSCSQTLNHNVMYWYQQKSSQAPKLLFHYYDKDFNNEADTPDNFQSRRPNTSFCFLDIRSPGLGDTAMYLCATSQRRGRTGELFFGEGSRLTVL.

The V and J genes are TRBV7-9 and TRBJ2-3; D not resolved. CDR1 is SEHNR and CDR2 is FQNEAQ in the germline V gene (reference sequence). Trimming left V 1 base short and J 0 bases short, with 17 bases between. CDR3 length: 18 amino acids. This chain's CDR3 is CASSLGTARSLSTDTQYF. The CDR3 coding sequence is TGTGCCAGCAGCTTAGGGACGGCTAGGAGCCTTAGCACAGATACGCAGTATTTT.

This clone was seen a single time. V and J are TRBV5-6 and TRBJ1-2, with 7 bases aligning to TRBD1. The J segment lost 1 base and the V segment lost 4 bases, leaving 4 bases of the junction unmatched. Per germline, CDR1 SGHDT and CDR2 YYEEEE. The CDR3 spans 14 residues. CDR3 in amino acids: CASSTGQVNYGYTF. The CDR3 DNA is TGTGCCAGCAGCACAGGACAGGTTAACTATGGCTACACCTTC. Full variable domain (outside the CDR3, taken from reference TRBV5-6 and TRBJ1-2): DAGVTQSPTHLIKTRGQQVTLRCSPKSGHDTVSWYQQALGQGPQFIFQYYEEEERQRGNFPDRFSGHQFPNYSSELNVNALLLGDSALYLCASSTGQVNYGYTFGSGTRLTVV.

This chain connects TRBV18 to TRBJ2-2; TRBD2 aligns across 7 bases. V shed 3 bases and J 8 bases; nucleotides not matched to a gene: 6. The CDR3 is made up of 14 amino acids. Germline-derived CDR1 and CDR2 are KGHSH and LQKENI. The CDR3 is CASSPGLRGGELFF. The CDR3 DNA sequence: TGTGCCAGCTCACCGGGACTACGTGGTGGGGAGCTGTTTTTT.

Details on this clone: The junction departs from the called germline gene at one end, perhaps through a read error. The gene calls are TRBV18 and TRBJ1-5; maybe TRBD1 (5 bases). The V gene's germline CDR1 is KGHSH and CDR2 LQKENI. CDR3 size: 14 residues. The CDR3 loop is CASSHDRSNRPQHF. CDR3 sequence (DNA): TGTGCCAGCTCACACGACAGAAGCAATCGGCCCCAGCATTTT.

The V call is TRBV19, the J call TRBJ1-5, with 11 bases matching TRBD1. Per the germline V gene, CDR1 is LNHDA and CDR2 is SQIVND (reference sequence). Unmatched junction bases numbered 5, after V lost 6 bases and J lost 4 bases. The CDR3 sequence is 15 residues long. In DNA form, the CDR3 reads TGTGCCAGTAGCAGCCGGGACAGGGGGAATCAGCCCCAGCATTTT. Protein sequence: CASSSRDRGNQPQHF.

The count of this clone is one. V and J are TRBV29-1 and TRBJ1-2, with a weak D call TRBD1 (6 bases). This CDR3 is built from 11 residues. V dropped 7 bases and J dropped 4 bases, with 10 bases sitting between them. The germline gives CDR1 SQVTM, CDR2 ANQGSEA. The CDR3 DNA reads TGCAGCGCGGGGGGCACCTATGGCTACACCTTC. Amino acids: CSAGGTYGYTF.

The CDR3 nucleotides read TGTGCCATCAGGGGGTCCTTCGGACTAGCGGGAGGAAGGGGAGATACGCAGTATTTT. Translation gives CAIRGSFGLAGGRGDTQYF. The chain has TRBV10-3 and TRBJ2-3; 14 nucleotides match TRBD2. With V trimmed by 6 bases and J by 5 bases, 16 bases remained unmatched. Germline V gene sequence: CDR1 ENHRY, CDR2 SYGVKD. The CDR3 length is 19 residues.

The chain couples TRBV5-6 to TRBJ1-1, with D possibly matching TRBD1 (5 bases). V lost 3 bases and J 1 base, leaving 16 bases between the germline ends. The CDR3 has 16 amino acids. CDR1 and CDR2 from the germline V gene are SGHDT and YYEEEE. The CDR3 DNA is TGTGCCAGCAGCTCTCGGAGGGGCCCAGGGAACACTGAAGCTTTCTTT. The encoded protein is CASSSRRGPGNTEAFF.

CDR3 nucleotides: TGTGCCAGCTCACCACCCGGGGGAAACACTGAAGCTTTCTTT. Protein sequence: CASSPPGGNTEAFF. This chain joins TRBV18 and TRBJ1-1; a possible D gene is TRBD1 (5 bases). Germline V CDR1 and CDR2: KGHSH, LQKENI. V lost 0 bases and J 2 bases, leaving 7 bases between the germline ends. The CDR3 has 14 residues. Together with reference TRBV18 and TRBJ1-1, the CDR3 gives the full variable domain: NAGVMQNPRHLVRRRGQEARLRCSPMKGHSHVYWYRQLPEEGLKFMVYLQKENIIDESGMPKERFSAEFPKEGPSILRIQQVVRGDSAAYFCASSPPGGNTEAFFGQGTRLTVV.

The chain recombines TRBV5-6 with TRBJ2-7, with TRBD1 identical over 8 bases. J lost 3 bases, V lost 2 bases, and 7 bases had no gene match. Germline V gives CDR1 SGHDT, CDR2 YYEEEE. The CDR3 is made up of 15 amino acids. The CDR3 DNA reads TGTGCCAGCAGCTTCGGGGCAGGGGGCGGCTACGAGCAGTACTTC. It is translated as CASSFGAGGGYEQYF. Based on the CDR3 plus reference TRBV5-6 and TRBJ2-7, the full variable domain is DAGVTQSPTHLIKTRGQQVTLRCSPKSGHDTVSWYQQALGQGPQFIFQYYEEEERQRGNFPDRFSGHQFPNYSSELNVNALLLGDSALYLCASSFGAGGGYEQYFGPGTRLTVT.

The chain has TRBV21-1 and TRBJ2-7; the D call in the table, TRBD2, was not verified against the DNA. TRBV21-1 is termed a pseudogene. The CDR3 is 16 amino acids. The CDR3 loop reads CASSQTTGTSGYEQYF. The CDR3 region has the DNA TGTGCCAGCAGCCAAACCACCGGGACTAGCGGCTACGAGCAGTACTTC.

This chain uses TRBV13 with TRBJ2-5; 8 bases align to TRBD2. J was trimmed by 5 bases and V by 5 bases; bases with no gene match: 10. From germline, CDR1 is PRHDT and CDR2 FYEKMQ (reference sequence). The CDR3 totals 15 residues. In DNA, the CDR3 is TGTGCCAGCAGCCCCCTTCCGGGAGGGCCGGAGACCCAGTACTTC. Residues: CASSPLPGGPETQYF.

V usage is TRBV27 and J usage is TRBJ2-3; D is ambiguous. Germline V lookup: CDR1 MNHEY, CDR2 SMNVEV (reference sequence). The V end lost 7 bases, the J end lost 3 bases, and 14 bases lay between the germline ends. The CDR3 totals 14 residues. DNA of the CDR3: TGTGCCAGCATTAGGACCCCCGGGACAGATACGCAGTATTTT. Its translation: CASIRTPGTDTQYF.